The rows below give T cell receptor beta chains drawn from one sample of a study of T cells in Graves' hyperthyroidism and ophthalmopathy. TCRdb itself ran the multiplex PCR reads through MiXCR, one entry per CDR3 protein. Here the sample spans about 570,000 distinct CDR3 sequences, 40% to 55% being singletons. Source material: peripheral blood or thyroid tissue (not recorded which). Every receptor here comes from an adult woman with Graves' disease, either hyperthyroidism or ophthalmopathy (not recorded which). Both conserved end residues are part of each CDR3. Fields, in order: D gene, clone size, J gene, V gene, CDR3 DNA, CDR3 protein. A D gene is named only where the DNA matches it firmly. Expanded clones get a size class; other rows say once, few or many, or leave the size out.

NA NA TRBJ2-2 TRBV28 TGTGCCAGCAGTTCCACCCCCACCGGGGAGCTGTTTTTT CASSSTPTGELFF
NA few TRBJ2-6 TRBV10-3 TGTGCCATCACTTGGACGAGCTCTGGGGCCAACGTCCTGACTTTC CAITWTSSGANVLTF
TRBD1 NA TRBJ2-5 TRBV11-2 TGTGCCAGCAGCGCCGGGACAGGGGCCATTGAGACCCAGTACTTC CASSAGTGAIETQYF
NA NA TRBJ2-5 TRBV5-5 TGTGCCAGCAGCTTGTCAGGGGCTGTAGAGACCCAGTACTTC CASSLSGAVETQYF
NA many TRBJ2-5 TRBV10-1 TGCGCCAGCAGTGACCGGGAGGAGACCCAGTACTTC CASSDREETQYF
NA NA TRBJ2-6 TRBV7-2 TGTGCCAGCTCACCATGGCAGGGAAGGATTGGGGCCAACGTCCTGACTTTC CASSPWQGRIGANVLTF
NA NA TRBJ1-2 TRBV2 TGTGCCAGCAGTCCGAGTAGGGGTACCTATGGCTACACCTTC CASSPSRGTYGYTF
NA NA TRBJ1-1 TRBV2 TGTGCCAGCGTGGGTTCGCAGGGAGGCACTGAAGCTTTCTTT CASVGSQGGTEAFF
TRBD1 NA TRBJ1-5 TRBV19 TGTGCCAGTAGTACAGGGACAGGTCTAAATCAGCCCCAGCATTTT CASSTGTGLNQPQHF
TRBD2 many TRBJ2-2 TRBV7-2 TGTGCCAGCAGCCACAGCGGGAGTGGGACCGGGGAGCTGTTTTTT CASSHSGSGTGELFF
TRBD2 NA TRBJ2-7 TRBV24-1 TGTGCTAGAGGCCTAGCGGGAGGGCCCCTTCACGAGCAGTACTTC CARGLAGGPLHEQYF
NA NA TRBJ1-1 TRBV7-9 TGTGCCAGCAGCCAGGGGAGGGGAGCGAACACTGAAGCTTTCTTT CASSQGRGANTEAFF
NA many TRBJ2-7 TRBV5-1 TGCGCCAGCAGCTTGGCCGATCTACTCCCTTTGAAGCAGTACTTC CASSLADLLPLKQYF
NA NA TRBJ2-7 TRBV29-1 TGCAGCGTAGGGGCGAGCCACGAGCAGTACTTC CSVGASHEQYF
NA many TRBJ2-5 TRBV20-1 TGCAGTGCCTCCGCACAGGAAGAGACCCAGTACTTC CSASAQEETQYF
NA NA TRBJ2-6 TRBV4-1 TGCGCCAGCAGCCAAGGGGGTGGGGTTGCAATTCGCTCTGGGGCCAACGTCCTGACTTTC CASSQGGGVAIRSGANVLTF
NA NA TRBJ1-5 TRBV2 TGTGCCAGCAGTGCTATTAGGCAGGGGAGACAGCCCCAGCATTTT CASSAIRQGRQPQHF
NA NA TRBJ2-6 TRBV6-5 TGTGCCAGCAGTGCCCTGACAGCCTCTGGGGCCAACGTCCTGACTTTC CASSALTASGANVLTF
NA many TRBJ1-1 TRBV20-1 TGCAGTGCTAAGAGTTCCCGGGGTCCTGAAGCTTTCTTT CSAKSSRGPEAFF
NA NA TRBJ1-5 TRBV20-1 TGCAGTGCTAGAGCTAGGACAGAGTATCAGCCCCAGCATTTT CSARARTEYQPQHF
NA many TRBJ1-1 TRBV4-1 TGCGCCAGCAGCCTCTTAACAGGGAGGTTCACTGAAGCTTTCTTT CASSLLTGRFTEAFF
TRBD1 NA TRBJ2-2 TRBV14 TGTGCCAGCAGTGGGACAGGTAGAAAGTTTTTT CASSGTGRKFF
NA many TRBJ1-4 TRBV4-2 TGTGCCAGCAGCCAAGACTGGGGACGGGAGAATGAAAAACTGTTTTTT CASSQDWGRENEKLFF
NA many TRBJ2-5 TRBV15 TGTGCCACCAGCAGACCCGGTCTGTCGGCGGGAGAGACCCAGTACTTC CATSRPGLSAGETQYF
TRBD2 many TRBJ2-7 TRBV9 TGTGCCAGCAGCGTAGGTGCGGGAGGGCCTGGCCCCTACGAGCAGTACTTC CASSVGAGGPGPYEQYF
NA many TRBJ1-2 TRBV29-1 TGCAGTATTAAGTCCTATGGCTACACCTTC CSIKSYGYTF
TRBD1 NA TRBJ1-3 TRBV29-1 TGCAGCTTCAGGGGGCCCGGAAACACCATATATTTT CSFRGPGNTIYF
NA NA TRBJ1-5 TRBV9 TGTGCCAGCAGCGTAGGGGGGCGTTGGGAGACCCAGCATTTT CASSVGGRWETQHF
NA NA TRBJ2-5 TRBV15 TGTGCCGCCAGCAGTGAGGACGCCGTAACGACCCAGTACTTC CAASSEDAVTTQYF
NA NA TRBJ1-5 TRBV19 TGTGCCAGTAGTAAGCGGAAAGCCCATAGTCAGCCCCAGCATTTT CASSKRKAHSQPQHF
TRBD1 many TRBJ2-7 TRBV5-8 TGTGCCAGCAGCCCCGGCTCCGGGACAGGGGGCTACGAGCAGTACTTC CASSPGSGTGGYEQYF
NA few TRBJ1-1 TRBV7-2 TGTGCCAGCAGCTTGAATGGTGTGGAAACGGAAGCTTTCTTT CASSLNGVETEAFF
TRBD2 NA TRBJ2-7 TRBV7-2 TGTGCCAGCAGCCAATTAGCGGGAGTCGAGCAGTACTTC CASSQLAGVEQYF
NA many TRBJ1-1 TRBV6-5 TGTGCCAGCAGAGAGACGAAAGGGGGTGCTTTCTTT CASRETKGGAFF
NA NA TRBJ2-2 TRBV15 TGTGCCACCAGCAGAGAGAGGTCTAGCGGGGAGCTGTTTTTT CATSRERSSGELFF
NA NA TRBJ1-4 TRBV7-9 TGTGCCACCACCCCTAATGAAAAACTGTTTTTT CATTPNEKLFF
TRBD1 few TRBJ2-7 TRBV7-9 TGTGCCAGCTCACCTCCGGGACAGATCTCCTACGAGCAGTACTTC CASSPPGQISYEQYF
TRBD1 few TRBJ1-2 TRBV29-1 TGCAGCGTTGGGGAGCCGGGAGGCAGGGGGCTCTATGGCTACACCTTC CSVGEPGGRGLYGYTF
NA few TRBJ1-2 TRBV7-2 TGTGCCAGCAGCTTAACTGGGACTACTAACTATGGCTACACCTTC CASSLTGTTNYGYTF
TRBD1 many TRBJ1-1 TRBV12-3/TRBV12-4 TGTGCCAGCAGTCCGTTGACAGGGACGGGCACTGAAGCTTTCTTT CASSPLTGTGTEAFF